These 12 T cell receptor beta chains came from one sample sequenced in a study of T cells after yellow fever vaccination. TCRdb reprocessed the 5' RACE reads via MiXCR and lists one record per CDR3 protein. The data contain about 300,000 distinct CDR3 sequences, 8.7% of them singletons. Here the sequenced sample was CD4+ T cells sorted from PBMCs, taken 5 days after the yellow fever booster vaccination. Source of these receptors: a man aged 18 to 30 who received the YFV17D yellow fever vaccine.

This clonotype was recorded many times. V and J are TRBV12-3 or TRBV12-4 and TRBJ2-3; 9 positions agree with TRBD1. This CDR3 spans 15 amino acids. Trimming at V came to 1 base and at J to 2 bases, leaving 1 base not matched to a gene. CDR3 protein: CASSLDRGHTDTQYF. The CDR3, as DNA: TGTGCCAGCAGTTTAGACAGGGGGCACACAGATACGCAGTATTTT.

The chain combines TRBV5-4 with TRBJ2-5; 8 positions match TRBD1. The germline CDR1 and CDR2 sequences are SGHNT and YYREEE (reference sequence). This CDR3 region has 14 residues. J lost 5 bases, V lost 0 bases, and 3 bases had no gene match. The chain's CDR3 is CASSLGTGQETQYF. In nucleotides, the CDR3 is TGTGCCAGCAGCTTGGGGACAGGGCAGGAGACCCAGTACTTC.

CDR3 region: CASGAMGSYEQYF. In nucleotides, the CDR3 is TGTGCCAGCGGGGCGATGGGAAGCTACGAGCAGTACTTC. The chain joins TRBV25-1 to TRBJ2-7, with TRBD1 as a possible D gene (5 bases). The CDR3 is 13 amino acids. V lost 8 bases and J lost 3, with 14 bases in between. In germline, CDR1 is MGHDK, CDR2 SYGVNS.

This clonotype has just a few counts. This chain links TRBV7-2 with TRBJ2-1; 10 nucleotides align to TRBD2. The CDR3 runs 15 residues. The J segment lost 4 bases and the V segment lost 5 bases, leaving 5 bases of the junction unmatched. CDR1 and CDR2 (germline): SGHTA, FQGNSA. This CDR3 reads CASSVTSGPYNEQFF. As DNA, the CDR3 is TGTGCCAGCAGCGTGACTAGCGGGCCTTACAATGAGCAGTTCTTC.

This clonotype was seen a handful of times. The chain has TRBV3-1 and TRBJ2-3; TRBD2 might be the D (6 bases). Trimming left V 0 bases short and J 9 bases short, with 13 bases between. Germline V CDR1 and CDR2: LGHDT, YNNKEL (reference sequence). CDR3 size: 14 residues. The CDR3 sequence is CASSQDLWGDTQYF. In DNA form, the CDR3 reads TGTGCCAGCAGCCAAGACCTCTGGGGGGACACGCAGTATTTT.

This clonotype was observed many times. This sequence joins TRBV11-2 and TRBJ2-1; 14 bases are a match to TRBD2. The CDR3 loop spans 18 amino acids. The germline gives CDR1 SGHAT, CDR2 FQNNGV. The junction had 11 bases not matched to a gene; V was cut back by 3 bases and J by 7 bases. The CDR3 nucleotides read TGTGCCAGCAGCTTTTCCCCATCGACTAGCGGGGGGGGAAATGAGCAGTTCTTC. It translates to CASSFSPSTSGGGNEQFF.

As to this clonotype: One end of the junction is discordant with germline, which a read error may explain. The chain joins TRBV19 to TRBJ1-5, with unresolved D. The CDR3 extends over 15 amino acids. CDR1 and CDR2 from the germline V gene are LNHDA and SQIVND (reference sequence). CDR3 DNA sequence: TGTGCCAGTACCGCGGCTGGCAGGTACAATGAGCCCCAGCATTTT. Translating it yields CASTAAGRYNEPQHF.

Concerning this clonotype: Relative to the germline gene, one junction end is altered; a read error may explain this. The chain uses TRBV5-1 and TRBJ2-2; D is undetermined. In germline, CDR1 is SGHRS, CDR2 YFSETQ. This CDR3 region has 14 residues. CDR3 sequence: CASSLVLNSGELFF. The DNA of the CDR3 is TGCGCCAGCAGCTTGGTCTTGAACTCCGGGGAGCTGTTTTTT.

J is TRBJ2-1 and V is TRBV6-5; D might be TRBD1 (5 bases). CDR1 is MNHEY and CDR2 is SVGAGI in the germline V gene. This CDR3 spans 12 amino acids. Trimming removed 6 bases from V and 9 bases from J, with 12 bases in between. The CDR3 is CASSPGSGEQFF. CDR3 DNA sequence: TGTGCCAGCAGCCCAGGGTCCGGTGAGCAGTTCTTC.

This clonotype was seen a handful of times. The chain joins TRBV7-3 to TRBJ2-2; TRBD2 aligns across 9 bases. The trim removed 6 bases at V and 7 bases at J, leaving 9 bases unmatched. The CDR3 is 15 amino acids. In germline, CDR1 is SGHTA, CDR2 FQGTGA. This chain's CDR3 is CASRRRGGADGELFF. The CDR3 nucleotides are TGTGCCAGCAGGAGGCGCGGGGGGGCCGACGGGGAGCTGTTTTTT.

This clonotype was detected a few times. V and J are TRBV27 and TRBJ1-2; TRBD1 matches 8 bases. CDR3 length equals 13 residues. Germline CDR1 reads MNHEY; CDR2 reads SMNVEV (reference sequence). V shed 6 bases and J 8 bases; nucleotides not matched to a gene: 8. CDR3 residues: CASRSTGAGGYTF. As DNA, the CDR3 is TGTGCCAGCAGGTCGACAGGGGCAGGGGGCTACACCTTC.

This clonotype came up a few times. The CDR3 reads CASSGRTSGNTEAFF. CDR3 nucleotides: TGTGCCAGCAGCGGGCGGACATCGGGGAACACTGAAGCTTTCTTT. The rearrangement uses TRBV7-9 and TRBJ1-1, with D possibly matching TRBD1 (5 bases). Trimming took 5 bases from V and 1 from J, leaving 14 bases between them. The length of the CDR3 is 15 residues. The germline CDR1 and CDR2 sequences are SEHNR and FQNEAQ (reference sequence). The variable domain in full, with the rest retrieved from reference TRBV7-9 and TRBJ1-1, is DTGVSQNPRHKITKRGQNVTFRCDPISEHNRLYWYRQTLGQGPEFLTYFQNEAQLEKSRLLSDRFSAERPKGSFSTLEIQRTEQGDSAMYLCASSGRTSGNTEAFFGQGTRLTVV.